This T cell receptor beta chain was sequenced during a study of regulatory T cells in long-lasting Graves disease. General study findings and limits: Newly diagnosed disease favored TRBV20-1 and TRBJ2-1 over persistent disease.

Through Arm-PCR of CDR3 regions and iRepertoire HTBI primers, TCR beta libraries were built. TCRdb reprocessed the multiplex PCR reads with MiXCR, giving one entry per CDR3 protein. Altogether some 230,000 distinct CDR3 sequences are present, 18% being singletons, with the ten largest covering 22%. Germline loops: CDR1 MNHNS, CDR2 SASEGT. Trimming took 5 bases from V and 6 from J, leaving 12 bases between them. The CDR3 spans 13 residues. In its sample, this clonotype was seen many times. Its antigen is undetermined. Time point in this sample: newly diagnosed GD, antithyroid drugs for less than 3 months. Extracted RNA from PBMCs served as the source of the TCR library.

The source was peripheral blood mononuclear cells (PBMCs), collected at new diagnosis, from a patient treated with antithyroid drugs. The sequence was collected from a female donor with Graves disease. This chain joins TRBV6-1 and TRBJ2-3; D not resolved. The CDR3 protein is CASSHIQQDTQYF. In DNA, the CDR3 is TGTGCCAGCAGTCACATCCAACAGGATACGCAGTATTTT.